In its sample, the clone carrying this TCR beta chain was seen a few times. The antigen is unknown. This sample is part of a study of cytomegalovirus exposure and HLA in healthy donors. Points from the study as a whole: The authors excluded some V segments, including TRBV6-2 and TRBV6-3, as indistinguishable. Reported findings show TCR beta sequences accurately forecast HLA-A and HLA-B alleles in most subjects. In a later analysis, DRB1 alleles had the most associated TCRs; HLA-C alleles the fewest.

Germline V gene sequence: CDR1 LNHDA, CDR2 SQIVND (reference sequence). The CDR3 length is 20 residues. V was shortened by 9 bases and J by 7 bases, with 36 bases between the two germline ends. Each donor was healthy, and each was a bone marrow donor. The PCR had 60 Vbeta and 13 Jbeta primers. TCRdb keeps only in-frame clones here, not all; method: immunoSEQ multiplex PCR. The table has some 130,000 clones, about 9.2% seen once. The sequenced sample consisted of PBMCs. The chain combines TRBV19 with TRBJ1-4, with D uncertain. The receptor comes from a woman between 35 and 50 years old in good health and CMV-seropositive. The CDR3 DNA reads as TGTGCCAGGCCACCCCTACCTCGATTAAGGTCTAACCTTGAGGGTGAAAAACTGTTTTTT. Residues: CARPPLPRLRSNLEGEKLFF.